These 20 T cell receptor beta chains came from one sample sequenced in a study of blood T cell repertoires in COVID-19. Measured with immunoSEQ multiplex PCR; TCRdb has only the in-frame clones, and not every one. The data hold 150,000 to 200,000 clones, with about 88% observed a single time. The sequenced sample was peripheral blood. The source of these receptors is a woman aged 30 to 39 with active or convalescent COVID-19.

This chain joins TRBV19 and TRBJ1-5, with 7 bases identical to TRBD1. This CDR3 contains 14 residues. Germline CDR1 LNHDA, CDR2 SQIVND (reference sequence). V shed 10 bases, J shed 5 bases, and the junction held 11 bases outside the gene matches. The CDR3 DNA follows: TGTGCCACCACAACAGGGGAAATCGATCAGCCCCAGCATTTT. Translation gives CATTTGEIDQPQHF.

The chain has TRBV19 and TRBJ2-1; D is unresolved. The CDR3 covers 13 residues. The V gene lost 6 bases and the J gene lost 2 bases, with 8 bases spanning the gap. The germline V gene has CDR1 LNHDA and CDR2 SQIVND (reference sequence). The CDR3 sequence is CASRPGPYNEQFF. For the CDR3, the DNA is TGTGCCAGTAGGCCTGGCCCCTACAATGAGCAGTTCTTC.

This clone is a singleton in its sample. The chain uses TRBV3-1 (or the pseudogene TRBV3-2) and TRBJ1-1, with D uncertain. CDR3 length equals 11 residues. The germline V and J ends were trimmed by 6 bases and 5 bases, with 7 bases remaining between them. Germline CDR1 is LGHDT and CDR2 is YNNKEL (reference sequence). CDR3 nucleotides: TGTGCCAGCAGTCGGGAGACTGAAGCTTTCTTT. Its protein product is CASSRETEAFF.

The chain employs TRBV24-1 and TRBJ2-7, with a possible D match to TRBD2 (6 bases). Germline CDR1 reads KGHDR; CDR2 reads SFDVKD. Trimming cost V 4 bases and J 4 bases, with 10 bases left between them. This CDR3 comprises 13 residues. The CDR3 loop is CATSDLGSYEQYF. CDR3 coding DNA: TGTGCCACCAGTGACCTCGGGAGTTACGAGCAGTACTTC.

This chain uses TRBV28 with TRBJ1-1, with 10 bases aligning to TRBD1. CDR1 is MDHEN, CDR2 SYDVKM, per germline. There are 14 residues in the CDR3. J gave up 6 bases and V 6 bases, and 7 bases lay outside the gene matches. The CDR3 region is CASRMTGGDAEAFF. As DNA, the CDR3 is TGTGCCAGCAGGATGACAGGGGGCGACGCTGAAGCTTTCTTT. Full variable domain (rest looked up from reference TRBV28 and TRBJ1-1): DVKVTQSSRYLVKRTGEKVFLECVQDMDHENMFWYRQDPGLGLRLIYFSYDVKMKEKGDIPEGYSVSREKKERFSLILESASTNQTSMYLCASRMTGGDAEAFFGQGTRLTVV.

The CDR3 region is CATSSQGQTEKLFF. CDR3 sequence (DNA): TGTGCCACCAGCTCCCAGGGACAGACTGAAAAACTGTTTTTT. The rearrangement links TRBV15 to TRBJ1-4; 7 bases match TRBD1. V shed 5 bases and J 7 bases; nucleotides not matched to a gene: 7. The CDR3 is 14 residues long. From germline, CDR1 is LNHNV and CDR2 YYDKDF (reference sequence).

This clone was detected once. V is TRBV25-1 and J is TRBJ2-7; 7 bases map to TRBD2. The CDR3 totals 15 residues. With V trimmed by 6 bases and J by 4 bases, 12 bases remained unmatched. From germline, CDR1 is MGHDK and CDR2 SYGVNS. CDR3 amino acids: CASRPGGLGVYEQYF. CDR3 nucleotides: TGTGCCAGCAGACCGGGGGGATTGGGGGTGTACGAGCAGTACTTC.

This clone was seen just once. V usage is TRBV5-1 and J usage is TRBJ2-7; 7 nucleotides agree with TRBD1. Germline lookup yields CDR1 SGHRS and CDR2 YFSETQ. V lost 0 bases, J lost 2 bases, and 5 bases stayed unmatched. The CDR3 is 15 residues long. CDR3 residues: CASSLEGTVPYEQYF. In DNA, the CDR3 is TGCGCCAGCAGCTTGGAAGGGACAGTACCCTACGAGCAGTACTTC.

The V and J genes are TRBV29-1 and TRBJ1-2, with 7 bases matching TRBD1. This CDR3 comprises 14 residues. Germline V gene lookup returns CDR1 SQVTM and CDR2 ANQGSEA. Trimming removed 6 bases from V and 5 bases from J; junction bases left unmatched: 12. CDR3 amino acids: CSVNSVGGGYGYTF. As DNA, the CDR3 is TGCAGCGTCAATTCTGTAGGGGGCGGATATGGCTACACCTTC. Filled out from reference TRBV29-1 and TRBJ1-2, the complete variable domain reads SAVISQKPSRDICQRGTSLTIQCQVDSQVTMMFWYRQQPGQSLTLIATANQGSEATYESGFVIDKFPISRPNLTFSTLTVSNMSPEDSSIYLCSVNSVGGGYGYTFGSGTRLTVV.

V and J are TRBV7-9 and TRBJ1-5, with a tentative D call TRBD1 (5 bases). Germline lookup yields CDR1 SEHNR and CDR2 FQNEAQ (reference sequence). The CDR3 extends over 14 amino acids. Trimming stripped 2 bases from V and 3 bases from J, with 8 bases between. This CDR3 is CASSLQGFNQPQHF. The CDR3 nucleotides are TGTGCCAGCAGCTTACAGGGATTCAATCAGCCCCAGCATTTT.

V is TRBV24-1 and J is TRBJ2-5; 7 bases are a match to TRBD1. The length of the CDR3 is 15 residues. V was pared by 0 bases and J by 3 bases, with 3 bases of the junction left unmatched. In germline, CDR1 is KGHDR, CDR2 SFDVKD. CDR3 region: CATSDLSTGEETQYF. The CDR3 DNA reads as TGTGCCACCAGTGATTTGAGTACAGGGGAAGAGACCCAGTACTTC.

The CDR3 spells CASSVAADRVGGYTF. CDR3 nucleotide sequence: TGTGCCAGCAGCGTAGCAGCGGACAGGGTGGGTGGCTACACCTTC. The V call is TRBV9, the J call TRBJ1-2, with 8 nucleotides matching TRBD1. The CDR3 runs to 15 residues. Germline V CDR1 and CDR2: SGDLS, YYNGEE. V shed 0 bases, J shed 7 bases, and the junction held 8 bases outside the gene matches.

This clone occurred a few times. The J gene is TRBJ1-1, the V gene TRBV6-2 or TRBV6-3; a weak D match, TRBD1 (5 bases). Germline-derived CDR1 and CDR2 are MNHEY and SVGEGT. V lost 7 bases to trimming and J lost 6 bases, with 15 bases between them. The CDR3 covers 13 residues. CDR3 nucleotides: TGTGCCAGCAACCCTGGGGGGTGGGCTGAAGCTTTCTTT. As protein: CASNPGGWAEAFF.

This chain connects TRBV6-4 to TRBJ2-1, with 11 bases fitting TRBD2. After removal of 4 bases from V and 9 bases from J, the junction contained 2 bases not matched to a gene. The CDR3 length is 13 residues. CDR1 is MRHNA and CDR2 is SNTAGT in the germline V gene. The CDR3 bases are TGTGCCAGCAGTGCCCTAGCGGGAGGTGAGCAGTTCTTC. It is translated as CASSALAGGEQFF.

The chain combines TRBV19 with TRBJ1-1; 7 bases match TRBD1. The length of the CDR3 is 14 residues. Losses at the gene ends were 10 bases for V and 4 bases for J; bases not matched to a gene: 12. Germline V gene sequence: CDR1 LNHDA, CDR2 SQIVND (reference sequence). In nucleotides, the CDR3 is TGTGCCACCCAGGGGGTGTATGGGGGCACTGAAGCTTTCTTT. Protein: CATQGVYGGTEAFF.

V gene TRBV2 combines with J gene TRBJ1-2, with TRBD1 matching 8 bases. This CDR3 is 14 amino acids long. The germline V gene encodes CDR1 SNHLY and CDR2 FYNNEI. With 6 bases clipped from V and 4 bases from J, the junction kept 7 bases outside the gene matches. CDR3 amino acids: CASRTGTGTYGYTF. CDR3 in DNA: TGTGCCAGCAGGACCGGGACAGGTACCTATGGCTACACCTTC.

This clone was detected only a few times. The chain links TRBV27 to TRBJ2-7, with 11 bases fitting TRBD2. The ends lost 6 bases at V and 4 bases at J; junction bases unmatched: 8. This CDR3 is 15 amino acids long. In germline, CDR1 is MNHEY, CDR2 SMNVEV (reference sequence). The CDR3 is CASSPPIAGGYEQYF. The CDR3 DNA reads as TGTGCCAGCAGCCCCCCAATAGCGGGAGGGTACGAGCAGTACTTC.

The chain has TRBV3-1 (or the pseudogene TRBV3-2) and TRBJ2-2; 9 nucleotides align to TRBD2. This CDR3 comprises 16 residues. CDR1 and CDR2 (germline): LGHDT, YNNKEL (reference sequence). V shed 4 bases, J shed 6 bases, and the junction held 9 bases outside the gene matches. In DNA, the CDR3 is TGTGCCAGCAGCCCCTCCGGGACTAGCAAGGCCGGGGAGCTGTTTTTT. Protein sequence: CASSPSGTSKAGELFF.

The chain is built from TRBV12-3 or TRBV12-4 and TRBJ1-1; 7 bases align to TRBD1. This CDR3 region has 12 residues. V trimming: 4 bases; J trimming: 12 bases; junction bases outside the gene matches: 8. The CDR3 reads CASSWNRGRPFF. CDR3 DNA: TGTGCCAGCAGTTGGAACAGGGGCAGGCCTTTCTTT.

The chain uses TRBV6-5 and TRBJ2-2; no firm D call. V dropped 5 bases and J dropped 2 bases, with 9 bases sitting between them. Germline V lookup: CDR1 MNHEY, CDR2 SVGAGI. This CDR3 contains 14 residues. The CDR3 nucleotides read TGTGCCAGCAGTCGGTCTGAAAACACCGGGGAGCTGTTTTTT. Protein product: CASSRSENTGELFF.